The T cell receptor (beta chain) described here comes from a study of vaccination and CD4 T cells after COVID-19 (dated by TCRdb to the early 2020s). Regarding the study in general: Convalescent patients had a positive SARS-CoV-2 result on nasal swab PCR, and of these patients, under ten had mild disease and one had severe disease. Six males and four females were included in the convalescent cohort, with two Hispanic individuals, seven Caucasians, two Asians and one multiracial person represented. Each participant got two doses of either the Pfizer-BioNTech BNT162b2 vaccine (n=8) or the Moderna mRNA-1273 vaccine (n=2). Post-COVID blood samples from convalescent patients were collected a median of 101 days after diagnosis, with a range of roughly 30 to 161 days. Post-vaccine blood samples were collected a median of about 72 days after the second vaccine dose, ranging from roughly 12 to 241 days. Overlapping spike peptide pools from SARS-CoV-2 and from the common cold coronaviruses HCoV-NL63, HCoV-OC43 and HCoV-229E were used as culture stimuli. Control cultures used a CEFX viral epitope pool as positive control, an HIV-1 Nef peptide pool as negative control, or no peptide. The spike-specific CD4+ TCR repertoire was compared before and after mRNA vaccination in approximately 9 COVID-19 convalescent patients and a handful of infection-naive healthy vaccine recipients. Here is what the overall study found, with its caveats: Relatively few convalescent patients were included in the study, and early timepoints after natural infection were not analyzed. Among convalescent patients, a median about 86% of the SARS-CoV-2-reactive clones seen after vaccination appeared only after vaccination, which suggests priming specific to the vaccine. The median count of SARS-CoV-2-reactive clonotypes went up from around 21 after infection to 35 to 40 after vaccination, although the change was not significant. Nearly all vaccine-specific clones in convalescent patients (304 of 307) were mono-reactive for SARS-CoV-2 spike rather than cross-reactive with common cold coronaviruses.

In regard to this clonotype: It has no known antigen specificity. The sample holds no much larger clone one base away, and base qualities are not on file.

The trim is 2 bases for V and 0 bases for J, with a gap of 8 bases between the germline ends. CDR1 LNHDA and CDR2 SQIVND were looked up in the germline V gene (reference sequence). The CDR3 sequence holds 15 residues, the cysteine and phenylalanine included. Only CDR3 DNA is held: 45 bases, read in frame from base 1. What this sample's treatment or condition label stands for: approximately 9-day PBMC culture with coronavirus spike peptide pools or control peptides (ViraFEST assay). The ViraFEST assay, used in the study, expanded antigen-specific T cells with peptide pools and then identified the expanded clonotypes through TCR sequencing. The convalescent patients' positive SARS-CoV-2 PCR tests fell between March and December 2020, which was before the Alpha, Beta and Delta variants emerged in the United States. PBMCs were cultured at approximately 2 million per well in IMDM supplemented with approximately 5.4% human AB serum and 10 IU/ml IL-2, with about 10 ug/ml peptide pools added. On days 3 and 7, half of the culture medium was replaced with fresh IL-2-containing medium. After around 11 days of culture, CD4+ T cells were isolated by negative selection using the EasySep CD4+ T cell isolation kit. Ficoll-Paque Plus gradient centrifugation was used to isolate PBMCs from whole blood, and the isolated PBMCs were then either used fresh or cryopreserved at -140C. Triplicate wells were generally used for each culture condition.

The method behind the library was PCR. At the Johns Hopkins FTIC core, DNA from the cultured CD4+ T cells underwent TCR sequencing with the Oncomine TCR Beta short-read assay. The QIAamp micro DNA kit was used to extract genomic DNA from the cultured CD4+ T cells. Oncomine TCR Beta libraries made from cultured CD4+ T cells were pooled using unique dual indexes and sequenced on an Illumina iSeq 100. The authors' pipeline ran thus. Non-productive sequences were filtered out, and CDR3s that did not start with C, did not end with F or W, or were shorter than 7 amino acids were discarded. Antigen-specific clonotypes were identified with the MANAFEST web application by comparing peptide-stimulated wells with reference and other culture wells. An FDR below 0.05, an odds ratio above 5, and a productive frequency above 0.1% in at least two of three replicate wells were required for clones to be considered positive. A clonotype was classed as cross-reactive if the clonotype showed significant expansion both in SARS-CoV-2 spike wells and in at least one common cold coronavirus spike condition. Using R version 3.6.1, CDR3 homology was evaluated through Levenshtein distances (stringdist) along with unrooted phylogenetic trees (ape). TCRdb redid the processing of the public reads, applying fastp at Q25 and MiXCR, and retained in-frame beta chains. Rows matching on CDR3 protein sequence are summarized as one entry with the most common DNA and genes. Clone size and V and J calls follow TCRdb, not the original study. A total of around 14,000 distinct CDR3 sequences appear in this sample, approximately 35% of them only once. The leading ten clones occupy approximately 40% of the sample.

This clonotype was sampled from a human donor with COVID-19. The source material was cultured CD4+ T cells from blood. The chain couples TRBV19 to TRBJ2-4; the D gene lacks a confident call. The CDR3 protein: CASSIPNLAKNIQYF. The DNA is as follows: TGTGCCAGTAGTATACCTAACTTAGCCAAAAACATTCAGTACTTC.